Sequencing of this T cell receptor beta chain was carried out in a study of control samples from healthy donors and cancer patients (dated by TCRdb to the early 2020s). There are 15 amino acids in the CDR3, from cysteine to phenylalanine inclusive. Of the read, only the CDR3 DNA is kept; its 45 bases are in frame from base 1. V has 6 bases trimmed and J has 5 bases trimmed; junction bases matching no gene number 6. CDR1 and CDR2, looked up from the germline V gene, are MDHEN and SYDVKM. The table lists this clone with a count of one. Its antigen remains unidentified. Base qualities are not provided; no much larger clone lies one nucleotide away. Preparation of the library involved the immunoSEQ multiplex PCR assay. What TCRdb holds here is the immuneACCESS table cut down to in-frame rearrangements. Part of the clones is not present; checked against another copy, under half of the missing clones reflect an unresolved V gene, and the others are unexplained. This sample has over 150,000 clones in its table, and over 90% of those were observed once. Over 1% of the sample is in the top ten clones.

The sample was blood. The rearranged segments are TRBV28 and TRBJ2-1; the central 11 bases match TRBD2. The TCR originated in a young woman in good health. The CDR3 is CASSLLAGEHNEQFF. Read as DNA, the sequence is TGTGCCAGCAGCCTACTAGCGGGGGAGCACAATGAGCAGTTCTTC.